This T cell receptor beta chain appears in the sequencing data of a study of cytomegalovirus exposure and HLA in healthy donors. Study overall: Early on, a data release was issued that held some 85 million unique TCRs from HLA-typed donors.

The PCR used 60 Vbeta and 13 Jbeta primers. Data came from immunoSEQ multiplex PCR; TCRdb stores just in-frame clones and leaves some out. The sample contains some 190,000 clones, over 60% of which appear only once. A word on this clone: Its antigen remains unidentified.

Nominally healthy donors were sampled, though unrecorded immune exposures were likely. The study's findings and limits: Researchers reported in a later analysis that a missense DCLRE1C variant was tied to TCR beta V- and J-gene trimming. High sensitivity and specificity were reportedly achieved when the classifier diagnosed cytomegalovirus status.

The CDR3 is made up of 14 amino acids. Germline V gene sequence: CDR1 ENHRY, CDR2 SYGVKD. The V end lost 7 bases, the J end lost 0 bases, and 12 bases lay between the germline ends. The clonotype was recovered from a woman under 40 in good health and CMV-seropositive. The specimen was PBMCs. The chain is built from TRBV10-3 and TRBJ1-2; perhaps TRBD1 as D (5 bases). The CDR3 sequence: CAITLTDANYGYTF. The CDR3 region has the DNA TGTGCCATCACCCTGACAGACGCTAACTATGGCTACACCTTC.